A selection of T cell receptor beta chains follows, all from one sample in a study of shared clonotypes between healthy human individuals. Repertoires were generated with immunoSEQ multiplex PCR, while TCRdb's copy carries only in-frame clones and drops some. The sample contains 2 million to 2.5 million clones, approximately 94% of which appear only once. Sequencing used naive CD4+ T cells sorted from blood. The source of these receptors is a man aged 18 to 35 in good health. The CDR3 runs from the conserved cysteine through the conserved F or W. D genes are given only for firm matches. Rows give clone size only sometimes, using once, few, many, or a class for an expanded clone.

CDR3	DNA	size	D	V	J
CATDEGGDTQYF	TGTGCCACTGATGAGGGAGGAGATACGCAGTATTTT	-	-	TRBV2	TRBJ2-3
CASSFRDRGRGPLHF	TGTGCCAGCAGCTTCCGGGACAGGGGGCGCGGACCCCTCCACTTT	-	TRBD1	TRBV7-8	TRBJ1-6
CASRATGLGNTIYF	TGTGCCAGCAGAGCGACAGGGTTGGGGAACACCATATATTTT	-	TRBD1	TRBV6-5	TRBJ1-3
CASSQETRLAGAVRISDYEQYF	TGTGCCAGCAGCCAAGAAACCAGACTAGCGGGAGCCGTGAGGATCTCGGACTACGAGCAGTACTTC	-	TRBD2	TRBV14	TRBJ2-7
CASSLSRGHYEQYF	TGTGCCAGCAGTTTATCCAGGGGGCACTACGAGCAGTACTTC	-	TRBD1	TRBV27	TRBJ2-7
CATGGPATNEKLFF	TGTGCCACCGGGGGGCCCGCAACTAATGAAAAACTGTTTTTT	-	-	TRBV15	TRBJ1-4
CAISDGGDSETQYF	TGTGCCATCAGTGATGGGGGGGATAGCGAGACCCAGTACTTC	-	TRBD2	TRBV10-3	TRBJ2-5
CASSPGAGNLYEQYF	TGTGCCAGCTCACCAGGGGCAGGGAACCTCTACGAGCAGTACTTC	-	-	TRBV18	TRBJ2-7
CASSITTNYGYTF	TGTGCCAGTAGTATAACCACTAACTATGGCTACACCTTC	-	-	TRBV19	TRBJ1-2
CASSLQSSKAFF	TGTGCCAGCAGTTTACAGAGCTCTAAAGCTTTCTTT	-	-	TRBV28	TRBJ1-1
CASIDRGGTGELFF	TGTGCCAGCATAGACAGGGGTGGCACCGGGGAGCTGTTTTTT	-	TRBD1	TRBV6-5	TRBJ2-2
CAITPGREGLNEQFF	TGTGCCATTACCCCTGGGCGGGAGGGCCTGAATGAGCAGTTCTTC	-	TRBD2	TRBV10-3	TRBJ2-1
CAWSGLAGGYEQFF	TGTGCCTGGAGTGGGCTAGCGGGGGGGTATGAGCAGTTCTTC	-	TRBD2	TRBV30	TRBJ2-1
CAISESRGGIAYEQYF	TGTGCCATCAGTGAGTCGAGGGGGGGGATTGCCTACGAGCAGTACTTC	-	-	TRBV10-3	TRBJ2-7
CASRVTSYEQFF	TGCGCCAGCAGGGTAACTAGTTATGAGCAGTTCTTC	-	-	TRBV10-1	TRBJ2-1
CASSQDQIAGGRGTDTQYF	TGCGCCAGCAGCCAGGATCAGATAGCGGGAGGACGGGGCACAGATACGCAGTATTTT	-	TRBD2	TRBV4-3	TRBJ2-3
CASSPRLGETQYF	TGTGCCAGCTCCCCCCGGTTAGGGGAGACCCAGTACTTC	-	-	TRBV18	TRBJ2-5
CASSLGRQSYGYTF	TGTGCCAGCAGCTTAGGCAGGCAAAGCTATGGCTACACCTTC	-	-	TRBV7-2	TRBJ1-2
CATKGQAVNYEQYF	TGTGCCACCAAGGGTCAGGCTGTTAACTACGAGCAGTACTTC	-	-	TRBV6-5	TRBJ2-7
CASKGQGSYEQYF	TGTGCCAGCAAAGGACAGGGCTCCTACGAGCAGTACTTC	-	TRBD1	TRBV28	TRBJ2-7
CASSSVGGGNVNEQFF	TGTGCCAGCAGCTCCGTTGGCGGGGGTAACGTCAATGAGCAGTTCTTC	once	TRBD2	TRBV4-2	TRBJ2-1
CASSSRQGAEAFF	TGTGCCAGCAGCTCGCGACAGGGGGCGGAAGCTTTCTTT	-	TRBD1	TRBV7-9	TRBJ1-1
CASSLLGSGQYF	TGTGCCAGCAGTTTGTTGGGCAGCGGGCAGTACTTC	-	-	TRBV28	TRBJ2-7
CASSFLPPGGRDYGYTF	TGTGCCAGCAGTTTCCTCCCCCCAGGAGGTCGTGACTATGGCTACACCTTC	-	-	TRBV28	TRBJ1-2
CASSESAGGGPQHF	TGCGCCAGCAGTGAGTCGGCGGGAGGAGGGCCCCAGCATTTT	-	-	TRBV10-2	TRBJ1-5
CASSSGPTYEQYF	TGCGCCAGCAGTTCCGGGCCTACCTACGAGCAGTACTTC	-	-	TRBV10-2	TRBJ2-7
CSAQGDEYEKLFF	TGCAGCGCCCAGGGGGATGAATATGAAAAACTGTTTTTT	-	TRBD1	TRBV29-1	TRBJ1-4
CASSYSTGSEQFF	TGTGCCAGCAGTTACTCAACGGGGTCTGAGCAGTTCTTC	-	-	TRBV6-5	TRBJ2-1
CASSVRGGDTGELFF	TGTGCCAGCAGTGTTAGAGGGGGCGACACCGGGGAGCTGTTTTTT	-	TRBD1	TRBV6-4	TRBJ2-2
CSVRQGYNSPLHF	TGCAGCGTCAGACAGGGTTATAATTCACCCCTCCACTTT	-	TRBD1	TRBV29-1	TRBJ1-6
CASSLGERNTEAFF	TGCGCCAGCAGTTTAGGGGAGCGGAACACTGAAGCTTTCTTT	-	-	TRBV5-1	TRBJ1-1
CASSGTVNTEAFF	TGTGCCAGCAGTGGGACAGTGAACACTGAAGCTTTCTTT	-	-	TRBV6-1	TRBJ1-1
CASSFRTGGFEASRTGELFF	TGCGCCAGCAGCTTCCGGACAGGGGGCTTCGAGGCCTCCCGCACCGGGGAGCTGTTTTTT	once	TRBD1	TRBV5-1	TRBJ2-2
CASSLIGDEETQYF	TGTGCCAGCAGCTTGATCGGGGACGAGGAGACCCAGTACTTC	-	-	TRBV5-6	TRBJ2-5
CASSLSRAQETQYF	TGTGCCAGCAGCTTATCACGCGCTCAAGAGACCCAGTACTTC	-	-	TRBV7-2	TRBJ2-5
CATSMSANYGYTF	TGTGCCACCAGCATGTCCGCTAACTATGGCTACACCTTC	-	-	TRBV15	TRBJ1-2
CASSPPSQNTGELFF	TGTGCCAGCTCACCACCTTCCCAGAACACCGGGGAGCTGTTTTTT	-	-	TRBV18	TRBJ2-2
CASSSPTSGGAGIQYF	TGTGCCAGCAGCTCCCCGACTAGCGGGGGTGCCGGCATTCAGTACTTC	-	TRBD2	TRBV9	TRBJ2-4
CASSLSNSNQPQHF	TGTGCCAGCAGTTTGTCGAACAGCAATCAGCCCCAGCATTTT	-	-	TRBV28	TRBJ1-5
CASSFPPGRADTQYF	TGTGCCAGCAGCTTCCCCCCAGGCAGGGCAGATACGCAGTATTTT	once	-	TRBV7-9	TRBJ2-3
CASSFRDGYTF	TGTGCCAGCAGCTTTAGGGATGGCTACACCTTC	few	-	TRBV5-4	TRBJ1-2
CAWTVRRGSSYEQYF	TGTGCCTGGACCGTACGCAGGGGAAGCTCCTACGAGCAGTACTTC	once	-	TRBV30	TRBJ2-7
CASSVSLLGAGNTIYF	TGTGCCAGCAGTGTAAGCCTGCTTGGGGCCGGAAACACCATATATTTT	once	-	TRBV25-1	TRBJ1-3